Below, one TCR beta chain is given with its context. Its target antigen remains unknown. Base qualities are missing; no much larger clone stands one base away. This record belongs to a study of post-analysis software for immune sequencing data (dated by TCRdb to between 2015 and 2016). As for the study more broadly: Relapsing-remitting, secondary progressive and progressive-relapsing multiple sclerosis were recorded as disease courses, and subtype annotation was lacking for some patients. The patient repertoires were set against eleven to twelve previously published healthy control repertoires from donors whose ages ranged from roughly 6 to 27 years. A subset of samples was prepared in parallel using single-end sample barcoding, then pooled and co-amplified after Illumina adapter ligation.

On the study overall, not on this receptor specifically: Significantly higher frequencies in patients than in controls were found for five or six TRBV segments, including TRBV5-6, TRBV5-1 and TRBV20-1. Direct clustering with F measure showed strong co-clustering of samples prepared in the same batch, prompting a batch-effect correction. The multiple sclerosis patient group was slightly younger than the control group. Multiple sclerosis patients had significantly lower normalized Chao1 diversity than controls, a result that suggests substantial peripheral T-cell clonal expansion.

Library prep was done by PCR. Sequencing used an Illumina HiSeq 2500. To reduce PCR and sequencing biases, unique molecular identifiers were incorporated into the TCR beta cDNA libraries. Every 1 to 10 million input T cells yielded about 500,000 cDNA molecules, meaning each molecule approximated one T cell. The patient libraries were prepared and sequenced with the same protocol used for the earlier healthy control dataset. Within a given batch, samples were prepared together, multiplexed and sequenced on the same HiSeq lane. The original pipeline was this. MIGEC was used to process the raw barcoded reads, and molecular identifier groups with only a single read were discarded before consensus assembly and CDR3 extraction. VDJtools was used for post-analysis of the clonotype tables, with diversity normalized by down-sampling every dataset to the smallest sample size. In repertoire overlap clustering, CDR3 amino acid sequences, but not nucleotide sequences, were matched to correct batch-related cross-sample contamination. TCRdb reworked the public reads: Q25 trimming with fastp, MiXCR clone assembly, productive beta chains retained. Rows matching on CDR3 protein sequence are summarized as one entry with the most common DNA and genes. Clone size and V and J calls follow TCRdb, not the original study. The sample table shows around 710,000 distinct CDR3 sequences, and about half are seen once. Together, the top ten hold 4.9% of the sample.

The germline V gene encodes CDR1 MNHEY and CDR2 SMNVEV (reference sequence). Trimming removed 2 bases from V and 5 bases from J, leaving 14 bases between the germline ends. The CDR3 spans 15 residues, from the cysteine through the phenylalanine. Left in the record is the CDR3 DNA by itself, 45 bases read in frame from the first base. To demonstrate the VDJtools post-analysis software, the study profiled TCR beta repertoires from the peripheral blood of around 13 young patients with multiple sclerosis. Multiple sclerosis patients were children and adolescents aged about 6 to 15 years. The source is a girl between 10 and 17 years old with multiple sclerosis. Sequencing input: blood. Recombination joined TRBV27 with TRBJ2-3; TRBD1 is a weak D gene call, 7 bases matching. The encoded CDR3 is CASSLVRQGGDTQYF. The DNA sequence follows: TGTGCCAGCAGTTTAGTCCGGCAGGGGGGAGATACGCAGTATTTT.